This TCR beta chain was recorded in a study of OX40 agonist ivuxolimab in advanced cancers. The overall study: Patients were approximately 80% male with ages roughly 20 to 90, mean about 65.

Concerning this clone: Its antigen is not identified.

Study-wide points: Researchers did not determine the expanded peripheral T cells' antigen specificity. Low normalized T-cell clonal expansion also characterized some of the nonresponders. Expanded clones belonging to CD8+ T cells outnumbered, on average, those of CD4+.

This table comes from immunoSEQ multiplex PCR, and its TCRdb copy is limited to in-frame clones, with some not included. The sample carries more than 65,000 clones, roughly 78% recorded once. Sequencing used CD4+ or CD8+ T cells sorted from blood, obtained in a trial of the OX40 agonist ivuxolimab. The receptor was isolated from an adult with an advanced solid tumor such as melanoma, head and neck, liver or kidney cancer.

CDR3 residues: CASSPDRGKSGNTIYF. The CDR3 nucleotides are TGTGCCAGCAGCCCAGACAGGGGTAAATCTGGAAACACCATATATTTT. This rearrangement joins TRBV7-9 to TRBJ1-3; 8 positions agree with TRBD1. The CDR3 extends over 16 amino acids. The germline gives CDR1 SEHNR, CDR2 FQNEAQ (reference sequence). Trimming cost V 5 bases and J 1 base; bases outside gene matches: 7.